What follows is one TCR beta chain and its context. The antigen is undetermined. The germline gives CDR1 LNHDA, CDR2 SQIVND (reference sequence). The germline V and J ends were trimmed by 2 bases and 1 base, with 11 bases remaining between them. This CDR3 is 16 amino acids long. Assay used: immunoSEQ multiplex PCR; TCRdb lists only in-frame clones, some missing. The data contain more than 75,000 clones, around 93% of them singletons. This record comes from a study of graft-versus-host responses after intestinal transplantation. Overall study: The whole recipient group had anti-thymocyte globulin induction followed by tacrolimus and steroids for around 3 years.

Study-wide results and caveats: Recipient marrow contained GvH clones, some of which appeared first in ileum or blood. Early post-transplant falls in HvG clones accompanied the peak levels of circulating GvH clones.

The sample here was unstimulated CD4+ T cells sorted from spleen or lymph node cells, taken before transplant. The chain has TRBV19 and TRBJ2-2, with a possible D match to TRBD2 (6 bases). The source of this sequence is a human donor who was the organ donor for an intestinal transplant. CDR3 in DNA: TGTGCCAGTAGTATAAGGGCGGGAAGGAACACCGGGGAGCTGTTTTTT. Residues: CASSIRAGRNTGELFF.